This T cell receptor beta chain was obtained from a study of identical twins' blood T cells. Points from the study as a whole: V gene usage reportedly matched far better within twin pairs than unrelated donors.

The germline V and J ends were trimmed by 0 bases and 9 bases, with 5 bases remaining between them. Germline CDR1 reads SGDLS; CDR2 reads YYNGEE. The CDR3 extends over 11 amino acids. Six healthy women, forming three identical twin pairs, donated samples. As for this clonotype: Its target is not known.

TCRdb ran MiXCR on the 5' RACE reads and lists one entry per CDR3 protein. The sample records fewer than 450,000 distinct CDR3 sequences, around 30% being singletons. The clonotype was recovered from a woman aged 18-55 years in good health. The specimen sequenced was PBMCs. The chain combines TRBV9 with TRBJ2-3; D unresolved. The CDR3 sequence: CASSVGVTQYF. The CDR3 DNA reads TGTGCCAGCAGCGTAGGTGTGACGCAGTATTTT.